Below are 32 T cell receptor beta chains sequenced from a single sample in a study of shared clonotypes between healthy human individuals. Sequenced by immunoSEQ multiplex PCR; TCRdb stores in-frame clones only, minus some. The sample consists of about 1.5 million clones, 95% to 99% of them appearing once. Sequenced: naive CD4+ T cells sorted from blood. The subset denotes: CD45RA+ positively selected. Source of these receptors: a man younger than 45 in good health.

CDR3 region: CASSLEPSGTNTGELFF. CDR3 bases: TGCGCCAGCAGCTTGGAGCCTAGCGGGACCAACACCGGGGAGCTGTTTTTT. The rearrangement uses TRBV5-1 and TRBJ2-2, with TRBD2 matching over 9 bases. CDR1 and CDR2 (germline): SGHRS, YFSETQ. The CDR3 is 17 amino acids. The J segment lost 2 bases and the V segment lost 0 bases, leaving 5 bases of the junction unmatched.

The gene calls are TRBV18 and TRBJ2-5; TRBD2 aligns across 10 bases. V shed 5 bases and J 2 bases; nucleotides not matched to a gene: 5. Germline CDR1 and CDR2: KGHSH and LQKENI. This CDR3 is built from 15 residues. The DNA of the CDR3 is TGTGCCAGCTCAAGTCTAGCGGGAGTTCAAGAGACCCAGTACTTC. Its translation is CASSSLAGVQETQYF.

The rearrangement joins TRBV11-1 to TRBJ2-3; possible D gene TRBD2, 5 bases. The germline gives CDR1 SGHAT, CDR2 FQDESV (reference sequence). V was trimmed by 1 base and J by 10 bases, leaving 15 bases between them. This CDR3 has 14 amino acids. CDR3: CASSLVDSPKAQYF. In nucleotides, the CDR3 is TGTGCCAGCAGCTTAGTGGACTCGCCGAAGGCGCAGTATTTT.

The chain recombines TRBV20-1 with TRBJ2-5; a possible D gene is TRBD1 (6 bases). The length of the CDR3 is 11 residues. Germline V gene sequence: CDR1 DFQATT, CDR2 SNEGSKA (reference sequence). Trimming stripped 6 bases from V and 5 bases from J, with 10 bases between. In nucleotides, the CDR3 is TGCAGTGCAAACAGGGCGGAGACCCAGTACTTC. Encoded protein: CSANRAETQYF.

This clone appeared a single time. The rearrangement links TRBV9 to TRBJ2-7; TRBD1 is a possible D gene (6 bases). Between the trimmed V and J ends, which lost 4 bases and 10 bases, there was a span of 21 bases. CDR3 length: 14 amino acids. CDR1 is SGDLS, CDR2 YYNGEE, per germline. The CDR3, as DNA: TGTGCCAGCAGCTCAGCCCGAACAGGGACCCCCCAGTACTTC. Translation: CASSSARTGTPQYF.

The J gene is TRBJ2-3, the V gene TRBV7-9; tentatively, D is TRBD1 (6 bases). CDR1 and CDR2 from the germline V gene are SEHNR and FQNEAQ (reference sequence). V dropped 4 bases and J dropped 6 bases, with 11 bases sitting between them. This CDR3 comprises 13 residues. Here the CDR3 DNA reads TGTGCCAGCAGCTCTTGGGGGCGGGATACGCAGTATTTT. Its translation is CASSSWGRDTQYF. Full variable domain (remainder filled in from reference TRBV7-9 and TRBJ2-3): DTGVSQNPRHKITKRGQNVTFRCDPISEHNRLYWYRQTLGQGPEFLTYFQNEAQLEKSRLLSDRFSAERPKGSFSTLEIQRTEQGDSAMYLCASSSWGRDTQYFGPGTRLTVL.

The chain employs TRBV7-8 and TRBJ2-5; 14 nucleotides agree with TRBD2. The CDR3 runs 18 residues. CDR1 and CDR2 from the germline V gene are SGHVS and FQNEAQ. The junction had 14 bases not matched to a gene; V was cut back by 5 bases and J by 6 bases. CDR3 bases: TGTGCCAGCAGCGTGACTAGCGGGAGGGCCGTTTCCGCAAAGACCCAGTACTTC. This encodes CASSVTSGRAVSAKTQYF.

J is TRBJ2-7 and V is TRBV7-6; D perhaps matches TRBD1 (5 bases). Per germline, CDR1 SGHVS and CDR2 FNYEAQ. V lost 5 bases and J lost 0, with 17 bases in between. The CDR3 extends over 16 amino acids. This CDR3 reads CASSQNLGRISYEQYF. In DNA, the CDR3 is TGTGCCAGCAGCCAAAACCTGGGGCGAATCTCCTACGAGCAGTACTTC.

The chain couples TRBV25-1 to TRBJ1-5; D remains ambiguous. There are 14 residues in the CDR3. CDR1 MGHDK and CDR2 SYGVNS come from the germline V gene. The V end lost 4 bases, the J end lost 0 bases, and 7 bases lay between the germline ends. The chain's CDR3 is CASSALISNQPQHF. In DNA, the CDR3 is TGTGCCAGCAGTGCACTGATTAGCAATCAGCCCCAGCATTTT.

This chain links TRBV9 with TRBJ2-5, with D perhaps assigned TRBD1 or TRBD2 (5 bases each). Germline V gene sequence: CDR1 SGDLS, CDR2 YYNGEE. Trimming left V 0 bases short and J 2 bases short, with 14 bases between. The CDR3 length is 16 residues. The CDR3 DNA reads TGTGCCAGCAGCGTAGCCGGGGCAGCCTCTCAAGAGACCCAGTACTTC. As protein: CASSVAGAASQETQYF.

The V and J genes are TRBV9 and TRBJ2-5; no clear D. Germline CDR1 and CDR2: SGDLS and YYNGEE. V gave up 0 bases and J gave up 5 bases, with 5 bases separating them. The CDR3 runs to 12 residues. The DNA of the CDR3 is TGTGCCAGCAGCGTAGACCCGGAGACCCAGTACTTC. This codes for CASSVDPETQYF.

V gene TRBV14 combines with J gene TRBJ1-2, with TRBD1 matching over 7 bases. CDR1 and CDR2 from the germline V gene are SGHDN and FVKESK. The CDR3 is 13 amino acids. With V trimmed by 4 bases and J by 5 bases, 4 bases remained unmatched. Written as DNA, the CDR3 is TGTGCCAGCAGCCGACCGGGACAGTATGGCTACACCTTC. Amino acids: CASSRPGQYGYTF.

Turning to this clone: The same CDR3 is also encoded by other DNA sequences in this sample. The rearrangement links TRBV30 to TRBJ2-1; the D is unclear. V dropped 0 bases and J dropped 7 bases, with 4 bases sitting between them. Germline CDR1 and CDR2: GTSNPN and SVGIG (reference sequence). The CDR3 spans 11 residues. In DNA, the CDR3 is TGTGCCTGGAGTGTCCTGAATGAGCAGTTCTTC. Protein product: CAWSVLNEQFF. Looking up the rest from reference TRBV30 and TRBJ2-1 gives the full variable domain: SQTIHQWPATLVQPVGSPLSLECTVEGTSNPNLYWYRQAAGRGLQLLFYSVGIGQISSEVPQNLSASRPQDRQFILSSKKLLLSDSGFYLCAWSVLNEQFFGPGTRLTVL.

The rearrangement joins TRBV5-8 to TRBJ2-3; TRBD1 or TRBD2 may be the D gene (5 bases each). The CDR3 loop spans 16 amino acids. Trimming left V 6 bases short and J 3 bases short, with 20 bases between. The germline V gene has CDR1 SGHTS and CDR2 YDEGEE. This CDR3 reads CASTHGTGPTTDTQYF. The CDR3 DNA sequence: TGTGCCAGCACACATGGTACGGGGCCCACGACAGATACGCAGTATTTT. The entire variable domain, with the rest obtained from reference TRBV5-8 and TRBJ2-3, is as follows: EAGVTQSPTHLIKTRGQQATLRCSPISGHTSVYWYQQALGLGLQFLLWYDEGEERNRGNFPPRFSGRQFPNYSSELNVNALELEDSALYLCASTHGTGPTTDTQYFGPGTRLTVL.

V gene TRBV2 combines with J gene TRBJ2-1; TRBD2 matches 11 bases. V gave up 6 bases and J gave up 12 bases; unmatched junction bases: 13. The CDR3 consists of 15 residues. Germline CDR1 SNHLY, CDR2 FYNNEI. CDR3: CASRLELAGDRGQFF. The CDR3 bases are TGTGCCAGCAGACTAGAACTAGCGGGAGACCGGGGGCAGTTCTTC.

The CDR3, as DNA: TGTGCCAGCAGCGTAGGACAGGGTGTGGAGACCCAGTACTTC. It yields the protein CASSVGQGVETQYF. The chain recombines TRBV9 with TRBJ2-5, with 7 bases identical to TRBD1. CDR3 length: 14 amino acids. The trim removed 0 bases at V and 5 bases at J, leaving 4 bases unmatched. Germline CDR1 SGDLS, CDR2 YYNGEE. The complete variable domain, with remaining parts taken from reference TRBV9 and TRBJ2-5, reads DSGVTQTPKHLITATGQRVTLRCSPRSGDLSVYWYQQSLDQGLQFLIQYYNGEERAKGNILERFSAQQFPDLHSELNLSSLELGDSALYFCASSVGQGVETQYFGPGTRLLVL.

This chain links TRBV7-6 with TRBJ2-5, with a tentative D call TRBD1 (5 bases). The CDR3 length is 16 residues. Germline-derived CDR1 and CDR2 are SGHVS and FNYEAQ. The ends were cut back, 2 bases at V and 1 base at J, with 14 bases in the middle. DNA of the CDR3: TGTGCCAGCAGCTTAAGTAGTATGGGGCGCCAAGAGACCCAGTACTTC. Its protein product is CASSLSSMGRQETQYF. Together with reference TRBV7-6 and TRBJ2-5, the CDR3 gives the full variable domain: GAGVSQSPRYKVTKRGQDVALRCDPISGHVSLYWYRQALGQGPEFLTYFNYEAQQDKSGLPNDRFSAERPEGSISTLTIQRTEQRDSAMYRCASSLSSMGRQETQYFGPGTRLLVL.

The count of this clone is one. This chain uses TRBV11-2 with TRBJ2-1; 8 nucleotides line up with TRBD2. The germline gives CDR1 SGHAT, CDR2 FQNNGV. Trimming cost V 5 bases and J 9 bases; bases outside gene matches: 18. The CDR3 runs to 17 residues. CDR3 sequence reads: CASSRGEASGRPGEQFF. The CDR3 bases are TGTGCCAGCAGCCGAGGGGAGGCGAGCGGGAGACCGGGTGAGCAGTTCTTC. The full variable domain, completed using reference TRBV11-2 and TRBJ2-1, is EAGVAQSPRYKIIEKRQSVAFWCNPISGHATLYWYQQILGQGPKLLIQFQNNGVVDDSQLPKDRFSAERLKGVDSTLKIQPAKLEDSAVYLCASSRGEASGRPGEQFFGPGTRLTVL.

The chain uses TRBV6-1 and TRBJ1-2; D unresolved. The germline V and J ends were trimmed by 5 bases and 0 bases, with 13 bases remaining between them. The CDR3 loop spans 15 amino acids. Germline V gene lookup returns CDR1 MNHNS and CDR2 SASEGT. CDR3 DNA: TGTGCCAGCAGTATGAACGGGGATCCTAACTATGGCTACACCTTC. This translates into CASSMNGDPNYGYTF.

The V gene is TRBV4-2, the J gene TRBJ2-7; D unresolved. Germline assignment: CDR1 LGHNA and CDR2 YNFKEQ. V lost 1 base and J 4 bases, leaving 11 bases between the germline ends. The CDR3 consists of 14 residues. DNA of the CDR3: TGTGCCAGCAGCCAAGGGAGCAGAGCTTACGAGCAGTACTTC. This sequence encodes CASSQGSRAYEQYF.

Comment on this clone: Other nucleotide sequences in the sample specify the same CDR3. The gene calls are TRBV5-1 and TRBJ1-1; D is possibly TRBD1 (5 bases). The CDR3 is 13 residues long. V was cut by 4 bases and J by 1 base, with 8 bases left in between. Germline assignment: CDR1 SGHRS and CDR2 YFSETQ. CDR3 in DNA: TGCGCCAGCAGCGCCACAGGGAACACTGAAGCTTTCTTT. Encoded protein: CASSATGNTEAFF.

This sequence joins TRBV9 and TRBJ2-7; 9 bases are a match to TRBD1. This CDR3 has 15 residues. In germline, CDR1 is SGDLS, CDR2 YYNGEE. J gave up 5 bases and V 2 bases, and 8 bases lay outside the gene matches. The CDR3 DNA is TGTGCCAGCAGCGTTTCCGGGACAGGGTACGACGAGCAGTACTTC. This sequence encodes CASSVSGTGYDEQYF.

The rearrangement links TRBV2 to TRBJ2-6, with D perhaps matching TRBD1 (6 bases). The germline V gene encodes CDR1 SNHLY and CDR2 FYNNEI. The CDR3 covers 15 residues. V was shortened by 6 bases and J by 0 bases, with 9 bases between the two germline ends. The CDR3 region is CASRYRASGANVLTF. CDR3 DNA: TGTGCCAGCAGATACAGGGCCTCTGGGGCCAACGTCCTGACTTTC.

The chain couples TRBV5-4 to TRBJ2-1, with 9 nucleotides matching TRBD2. The trim removed 2 bases at V and 9 bases at J, leaving 3 bases unmatched. Germline V gene sequence: CDR1 SGHNT, CDR2 YYREEE (reference sequence). The CDR3 totals 13 residues. The CDR3 DNA sequence: TGTGCCAGCAGCTTTAGCGGGAGCGGTGAGCAGTTCTTC. This gives the protein CASSFSGSGEQFF.

The chain couples TRBV19 to TRBJ2-7; 13 bases agree with TRBD2. Unmatched junction bases numbered 3, after V lost 2 bases and J lost 2 bases. The CDR3 totals 16 residues. The germline V gene has CDR1 LNHDA and CDR2 SQIVND (reference sequence). CDR3 sequence (DNA): TGTGCCAGTAGTATACGGGGACTAGCGGGGACCTACGAGCAGTACTTC. This encodes CASSIRGLAGTYEQYF.

The chain carries TRBV5-1 and TRBJ2-7; D might be TRBD1 or TRBD2, each matching 7 bases. CDR1 is SGHRS, CDR2 YFSETQ, per germline. Trimming took off 3 bases at V and 2 bases at J, with 12 bases between the two ends. This CDR3 contains 14 residues. CDR3 protein: CASSSRGGPYEQYF. CDR3 sequence (DNA): TGCGCCAGCAGCTCCAGGGGGGGTCCCTACGAGCAGTACTTC.

Regarding this clone: Distinct nucleotide sequences in the sample also encode this CDR3. The chain joins TRBV27 to TRBJ2-7; TRBD2 might be the D (5 bases). This CDR3 contains 14 residues. The V gene's germline CDR1 is MNHEY and CDR2 SMNVEV (reference sequence). The germline V and J ends were trimmed by 2 bases and 2 bases, with 10 bases remaining between them. CDR3 amino acids: CASSLSGRTYEQYF. CDR3 DNA sequence: TGTGCCAGCAGTTTAAGCGGCAGAACCTACGAGCAGTACTTC.

This rearrangement joins TRBV19 to TRBJ2-1, with D unresolved. CDR3 size: 14 residues. V lost 3 bases and J 3 bases, leaving 9 bases between the germline ends. In germline, CDR1 is LNHDA, CDR2 SQIVND (reference sequence). CDR3 coding DNA: TGTGCCAGTAGTATGTCGGCCGGCTACAATGAGCAGTTCTTC. Translation: CASSMSAGYNEQFF.

The rearrangement uses TRBV7-2 and TRBJ2-5, with D maybe TRBD2 (6 bases). Per the germline V gene, CDR1 is SGHTA and CDR2 is FQGNSA. The CDR3 contains 16 residues. Trimming removed 1 base from V and 2 bases from J, with 14 bases in between. CDR3 amino acids: CASSLVWRRGQETQYF. CDR3 sequence (DNA): TGTGCCAGCAGCTTAGTGTGGCGGAGGGGTCAAGAGACCCAGTACTTC.

The chain joins TRBV2 to TRBJ1-1; D not certain. Trimming stripped 5 bases from V and 2 bases from J, with 12 bases between. The CDR3 consists of 14 residues. CDR1 is SNHLY and CDR2 is FYNNEI in the germline V gene. The CDR3 region has the DNA TGTGCCAGCAGTCTAATGACACTTAACACTGAAGCTTTCTTT. Protein product: CASSLMTLNTEAFF.

The CDR3 protein is CASSLAKQGGYEQYF. CDR3 in DNA: TGTGCCAGCAGCTTGGCCAAACAGGGGGGCTACGAGCAGTACTTC. This chain links TRBV5-4 with TRBJ2-7; 8 bases align to TRBD1. From germline, CDR1 is SGHNT and CDR2 YYREEE (reference sequence). V gave up 0 bases and J gave up 3 bases; unmatched junction bases: 5. The CDR3 is 15 residues long.

The chain joins TRBV28 to TRBJ2-7, with 8 bases that match TRBD1. CDR1 and CDR2 from the germline V gene are MDHEN and SYDVKM. Trimming removed 6 bases from V and 6 bases from J; junction bases left unmatched: 16. The CDR3 loop spans 16 amino acids. In DNA, the CDR3 is TGTGCCAGCAGCCAAGACAGGGGTCGGTCCCCTCTCGAGCAGTACTTC. Translating gives CASSQDRGRSPLEQYF.